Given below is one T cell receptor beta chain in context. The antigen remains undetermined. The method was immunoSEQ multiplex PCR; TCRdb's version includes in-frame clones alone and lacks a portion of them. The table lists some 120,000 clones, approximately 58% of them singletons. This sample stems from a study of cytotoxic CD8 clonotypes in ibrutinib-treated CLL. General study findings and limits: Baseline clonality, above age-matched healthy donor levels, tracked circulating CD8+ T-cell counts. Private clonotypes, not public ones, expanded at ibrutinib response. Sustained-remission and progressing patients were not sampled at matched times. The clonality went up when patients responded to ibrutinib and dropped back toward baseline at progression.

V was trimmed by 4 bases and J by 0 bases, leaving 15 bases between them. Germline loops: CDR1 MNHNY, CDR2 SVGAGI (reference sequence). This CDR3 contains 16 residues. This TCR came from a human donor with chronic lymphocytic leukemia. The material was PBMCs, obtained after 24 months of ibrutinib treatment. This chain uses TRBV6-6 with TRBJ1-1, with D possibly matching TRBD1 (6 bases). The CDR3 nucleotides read TGTGCCAGCAGTTCCATTGGACAGTTTATGAACACTGAAGCTTTCTTT. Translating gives CASSSIGQFMNTEAFF.